This TCR beta chain was sequenced for a study of T cell responses to AZD1222 COVID-19 vaccine. Study-level points and caveats: Spike was spanned by vaccine-associated CD4 TCRs, with dominance at 160-218 and 743-854.

As regards this clone: What it binds is unknown.

This table comes from immunoSEQ multiplex PCR, and its TCRdb copy is limited to in-frame clones, with some not included. This sample has around 190,000 clones, with 80% to 90% found just once. There are 14 residues in the CDR3. Trimming shortened V by 7 bases and J by 4 bases, and 16 bases separated the two germline ends. Germline values: CDR1 SNHLY, CDR2 FYNNEI. The chain has TRBV2 and TRBJ1-2; D is uncertain. The receptor's source is an adult in good health. Sequencing used peripheral blood, obtained on day 0 of AZD1222 vaccination. Written as DNA, the CDR3 is TGTGCCAGCAAGGAAGGGTCCCATGGCTATGGCTACACCTTC. Amino acids: CASKEGSHGYGYTF.